The source of this T cell receptor beta chain is a study of T cells after yellow fever vaccination. In the study overall: Preparation of fractions with low cell numbers was performed using SMART-Seq v4 Ultra Low Input.

This clonotype appeared a few times. Its antigen remains unidentified. The CDR3 runs 14 residues. Trimming took off 4 bases at V and 2 bases at J, with 10 bases between the two ends. Each CDR3 protein is one row after TCRdb ran MiXCR on the 5' RACE reads. Here the sample spans a few hundred thousand distinct CDR3 sequences, about 5.2% being singletons. Study-wide results and limits: Only a small proportion of the clonotypes turned up in both the CD4 and the CD8 compartments, likely arising from convergent recombination. A weaker but faster secondary response was observed, peaking on day 5 versus 15.

The origin of this receptor is a man aged 18 to 30 who received the YFV17D yellow fever vaccine. This chain uses TRBV5-3 with TRBJ2-1; a weak D match, TRBD1 (5 bases). TRBV5-3 is filed as an ORF, its function uncertain. Specimen: CD4+ T cells sorted from PBMCs, collected on the day of the yellow fever booster vaccination. CDR3 sequence: CARSPRAAYNEQFF. The CDR3 region has the DNA TGTGCCAGAAGCCCCAGGGCGGCCTACAATGAGCAGTTCTTC.